The 24 T cell receptor beta chains given below trace back to one sample, sequenced in a study of blood T cell repertoires in COVID-19. This table comes from immunoSEQ multiplex PCR, and its TCRdb copy is limited to in-frame clones, with some not included. The sample lists approximately 210,000 clones, almost 85% occurring once. What was sequenced was peripheral blood. The source of these receptors is a woman aged 40 to 50 with acute or convalescent COVID-19.

The DNA of the CDR3 is TGTGCCAGCAGTGAGTGGGGGCGGGGGGCCTACGAGCAGTACTTC. As protein: CASSEWGRGAYEQYF. V is TRBV6-1 and J is TRBJ2-7; 8 bases match TRBD2. This CDR3 has 15 residues. The trim removed 3 bases at V and 2 bases at J, leaving 6 bases unmatched. Germline V lookup: CDR1 MNHNS, CDR2 SASEGT.

The J gene is TRBJ1-5, the V gene TRBV15; D is uncertain. The V and J ends lost 0 bases and 0 bases respectively, with 9 bases between them. This CDR3 is built from 16 residues. From germline, CDR1 is LNHNV and CDR2 YYDKDF (reference sequence). The CDR3 is CATSRDPVYSNQPQHF. The CDR3 DNA follows: TGTGCCACCAGCAGAGATCCAGTTTATAGCAATCAGCCCCAGCATTTT.

CDR3 nucleotide sequence: TGTGCCAGCAGTTACGGTACAGGGACGGGCGAGCAGTACTTC. Translated, it gives CASSYGTGTGEQYF. V and J are TRBV6-5 and TRBJ2-7, with D possibly TRBD1 on 6 matching bases. Germline CDR1 reads MNHEY; CDR2 reads SVGAGI. V was clipped by 2 bases and J by 6 bases, with 14 bases between them. The CDR3 runs to 14 residues.

The chain combines TRBV1 with TRBJ2-3; the DNA was not compared with TRBD2, the D call given in the table. TRBV1 is described as a pseudogene. This CDR3 comprises 12 residues. The CDR3 here is CTSSLKCETQYF. CDR3 bases: TGCACCAGCAGCCTCAAATGTGAGACGCAGTATTTT.

This clone showed up just a few times. This CDR3 reads CASNAVWSQPQHF. CDR3 bases: TGTGCCAGTAATGCGGTGTGGAGTCAGCCCCAGCATTTT. The chain is built from TRBV19 and TRBJ1-5; D not resolved. Trimming shortened V by 7 bases and J by 6 bases, and 13 bases separated the two germline ends. Germline CDR1 LNHDA, CDR2 SQIVND (reference sequence). The CDR3 spans 13 residues.

This clone was found once. The chain joins TRBV2 to TRBJ1-1; no clear D gene. Germline lookup yields CDR1 SNHLY and CDR2 FYNNEI. Trimming took 4 bases from V and 2 from J, leaving 8 bases between them. This CDR3 has 13 amino acids. The CDR3 DNA is TGTGCCAGCAGTGCGGGAAAAAACACTGAAGCTTTCTTT. Residues: CASSAGKNTEAFF.

About this clone itself: The sample has other DNA sequences that encode this CDR3 too. The CDR3 nucleotides read TGTGCCAGCAGAGGGGACACCGGGGAGCTGTTTTTT. It specifies CASRGDTGELFF. The chain couples TRBV6-5 to TRBJ2-2; D may be TRBD1 (5 bases). Trimming cost V 6 bases and J 3 bases, with 5 bases left between them. The V gene's germline CDR1 is MNHEY and CDR2 SVGAGI. The CDR3 is made up of 12 amino acids.

This clone was counted once. V is TRBV19 and J is TRBJ1-1; D unresolved. This CDR3 has 16 residues. CDR1 is LNHDA and CDR2 is SQIVND in the germline V gene (reference sequence). V shed 1 base and J shed 6 bases, with 18 bases lying between them. CDR3 region: CASSIGGQPLSAEAFF. The CDR3 DNA reads as TGTGCCAGTAGTATAGGAGGTCAACCCCTCAGCGCTGAAGCTTTCTTT. Full variable domain (remainder filled in from reference TRBV19 and TRBJ1-1): DGGITQSPKYLFRKEGQNVTLSCEQNLNHDAMYWYRQDPGQGLRLIYYSQIVNDFQKGDIAEGYSVSREKKESFPLTVTSAQKNPTAFYLCASSIGGQPLSAEAFFGQGTRLTVV.

This clone was detected once. J is TRBJ1-1 and V is TRBV5-1; a possible D gene is TRBD1 (6 bases). V dropped 1 base and J dropped 1 base, with 8 bases sitting between them. CDR1 is SGHRS and CDR2 is YFSETQ in the germline V gene. The CDR3 covers 14 residues. CDR3 DNA sequence: TGCGCCAGCAGCTTGACGGGACAGAACACTGAAGCTTTCTTT. It yields the protein CASSLTGQNTEAFF.

The gene calls are TRBV4-1 and TRBJ2-3; D is uncertain. The germline V and J ends were trimmed by 0 bases and 4 bases, with 8 bases remaining between them. The CDR3 sequence is 14 residues long. Germline CDR1 reads MGHRA; CDR2 reads YSYEKL. This CDR3 is CASSQEAFADTQYF. In DNA form, the CDR3 reads TGCGCCAGCAGCCAAGAGGCATTTGCAGATACGCAGTATTTT.

This rearrangement joins TRBV6-5 to TRBJ2-1; 7 bases are shared with TRBD2. In germline, CDR1 is MNHEY, CDR2 SVGAGI. The CDR3 covers 16 residues. V lost 4 bases and J lost 4; bases outside the gene matches: 10. CDR3 residues: CASSSRTRTRYNEQFF. The CDR3 DNA reads TGTGCCAGCAGTTCTAGGACGAGGACTAGATACAATGAGCAGTTCTTC.

This clone was found once. The genes are TRBV5-1 and TRBJ1-1; 11 bases are shared with TRBD1. CDR1 is SGHRS, CDR2 YFSETQ, per germline. The CDR3 runs to 14 residues. Trimming removed 7 bases from V and 4 bases from J; junction bases left unmatched: 6. The CDR3 spells CASGEGQGVTEAFF. CDR3 DNA: TGCGCCAGCGGGGAGGGACAGGGGGTCACTGAAGCTTTCTTT.

The chain links TRBV18 to TRBJ1-1; 7 nucleotides agree with TRBD1. The CDR3 is 14 residues long. CDR1 is KGHSH, CDR2 LQKENI, per germline. With V trimmed by 0 bases and J by 6 bases, 4 bases remained unmatched. For the CDR3, the DNA is TGTGCCAGCTCACCACCGAGACAGGGCGCTGAAGCTTTCTTT. It specifies CASSPPRQGAEAFF.

This clone was seen only a few times. The CDR3 loop reads CASSPSASRGDEQYF. The CDR3 nucleotides are TGTGCCAGCAGCCCCTCGGCTTCACGGGGGGACGAGCAGTACTTC. V gene TRBV5-4 combines with J gene TRBJ2-7; TRBD2 matches 7 bases. CDR3 length equals 15 residues. Germline V gene data show CDR1 as SGHNT and CDR2 as YYREEE (reference sequence). V shed 4 bases and J 5 bases; nucleotides not matched to a gene: 12.

The V and J genes are TRBV3-1 (or the pseudogene TRBV3-2) and TRBJ2-6, with a tentative D call TRBD1 (6 bases). CDR1 is LGHDT and CDR2 is YNNKEL in the germline V gene (reference sequence). Trimming took 6 bases from V and 1 from J, leaving 10 bases between them. The CDR3 spans 15 residues. The CDR3 loop is CASSPTGSGANVLTF. The CDR3 coding sequence is TGTGCCAGCAGTCCTACAGGGTCTGGGGCCAACGTCCTGACTTTC.

The gene calls are TRBV5-6 and TRBJ2-2; D is possibly TRBD2 (6 bases). Germline CDR1 and CDR2: SGHDT and YYEEEE. Trimming shortened V by 6 bases and J by 0 bases, and 12 bases separated the two germline ends. The CDR3 sequence is 15 residues long. The CDR3 bases are TGTGCCAGCATTTCGTGGGGGGCGAACACCGGGGAGCTGTTTTTT. Translated, it gives CASISWGANTGELFF. Based on the CDR3 plus reference TRBV5-6 and TRBJ2-2, the full variable domain is DAGVTQSPTHLIKTRGQQVTLRCSPKSGHDTVSWYQQALGQGPQFIFQYYEEEERQRGNFPDRFSGHQFPNYSSELNVNALLLGDSALYLCASISWGANTGELFFGEGSRLTVL.

The rearrangement links TRBV2 to TRBJ2-7; D is undetermined. V lost 7 bases and J lost 1, with 11 bases in between. The CDR3 has 13 amino acids. The germline gives CDR1 SNHLY, CDR2 FYNNEI. Here the CDR3 DNA reads TGTGCCAGCACCGCAGGCACTTCCTACGAGCAGTACTTC. Its protein is CASTAGTSYEQYF.

The chain combines TRBV6-5 with TRBJ1-1; possibly TRBD1 for D (6 bases). The V end lost 9 bases, the J end lost 3 bases, and 17 bases lay between the germline ends. The CDR3 length is 14 residues. From germline, CDR1 is MNHEY and CDR2 SVGAGI. The CDR3 region has the DNA TGTGCCAGTAAGACCGACAGGCGGGACACTGAAGCTTTCTTT. It yields the protein CASKTDRRDTEAFF.

The rearrangement uses TRBV30 and TRBJ1-4; 8 bases agree with TRBD1. The CDR3 spans 14 residues. J lost 8 bases, V lost 1 base, and 6 bases had no gene match. The germline V gene encodes CDR1 GTSNPN and CDR2 SVGIG (reference sequence). Here the CDR3 DNA reads TGTGCCTGGAGTGCGGACAGGGTAGACGAAAAACTGTTTTTT. Translating gives CAWSADRVDEKLFF.

The V gene is TRBV6-5, the J gene TRBJ1-1; 9 nucleotides line up with TRBD1. Trimming removed 9 bases from V and 5 bases from J; junction bases left unmatched: 7. There are 13 residues in the CDR3. The germline gives CDR1 MNHEY, CDR2 SVGAGI. CDR3 in DNA: TGTGCCAGTTCGGGACAGGGATGGACTGAAGCTTTCTTT. Translation: CASSGQGWTEAFF.

This clone was recorded only once. The germline gene is not matched at one end of the junction; a read error may be the cause. The chain combines TRBV19 with TRBJ1-1, with D maybe TRBD1 (6 bases). Germline lookup yields CDR1 LNHDA and CDR2 SQIVND (reference sequence). The CDR3 totals 14 residues. CDR3 loop: CASSSQGRNAEAFF. DNA of the CDR3: TGTGCCAGTAGTTCACAGGGTAGGAACGCTGAAGCTTTCTTT.

The V gene is TRBV2, the J gene TRBJ2-7, with D possibly being TRBD2 (7 bases). V lost 4 bases and J lost 5, with 15 bases in between. Germline CDR1 and CDR2: SNHLY and FYNNEI. The CDR3 loop spans 14 amino acids. The CDR3 nucleotides read TGTGCCAGCAGTGTTTTCGGGGGGCCTAACGAGCAGTACTTC. Its translation is CASSVFGGPNEQYF. The complete variable domain, with remaining parts taken from reference TRBV2 and TRBJ2-7, reads EPEVTQTPSHQVTQMGQEVILRCVPISNHLYFYWYRQILGQKVEFLVSFYNNEISEKSEIFDDQFSVERPDGSNFTLKIRSTKLEDSAMYFCASSVFGGPNEQYFGPGTRLTVT.

The rearrangement uses TRBV18 and TRBJ2-1, with 11 bases fitting TRBD2. V lost 0 bases, J lost 4 bases, and 5 bases stayed unmatched. Per the germline V gene, CDR1 is KGHSH and CDR2 is LQKENI. CDR3 size: 17 residues. Here the CDR3 DNA reads TGTGCCAGCTCACCACCGAGTCGACTAGCGGGGTACAATGAGCAGTTCTTC. The encoded protein is CASSPPSRLAGYNEQFF. Full variable domain (rest looked up from reference TRBV18 and TRBJ2-1): NAGVMQNPRHLVRRRGQEARLRCSPMKGHSHVYWYRQLPEEGLKFMVYLQKENIIDESGMPKERFSAEFPKEGPSILRIQQVVRGDSAAYFCASSPPSRLAGYNEQFFGPGTRLTVL.

The chain recombines TRBV27 with TRBJ2-3, with TRBD1 matching 12 bases. The CDR3 length is 17 residues. Germline V gene sequence: CDR1 MNHEY, CDR2 SMNVEV (reference sequence). With 4 bases clipped from V and 3 bases from J, the junction kept 8 bases outside the gene matches. This CDR3 reads CASSSRDRGQVTDTQYF. CDR3 nucleotide sequence: TGTGCCAGCAGTTCCCGGGACAGGGGGCAAGTAACAGATACGCAGTATTTT.